Listed here are 27 T cell receptor beta chains from one sample, sequenced in a study of blood T cell repertoires in COVID-19. Sequencing used immunoSEQ multiplex PCR; TCRdb keeps in-frame clones, though not all of them. The sample has around 120,000 clones, around 87% seen once. The sequenced sample consisted of peripheral blood. These TCRs come from a woman in her 70s with acute or convalescent COVID-19.

The V gene is TRBV18, the J gene TRBJ1-2; D call uncertain. The CDR3 runs to 14 residues. The V gene lost 6 bases and the J gene lost 2 bases, with 13 bases spanning the gap. The germline gives CDR1 KGHSH, CDR2 LQKENI. The CDR3 loop is CASSYDTNNYGYTF. Here the CDR3 DNA reads TGTGCCAGCTCGTACGACACGAACAACTATGGCTACACCTTC. The variable domain in full, with the rest retrieved from reference TRBV18 and TRBJ1-2, is NAGVMQNPRHLVRRRGQEARLRCSPMKGHSHVYWYRQLPEEGLKFMVYLQKENIIDESGMPKERFSAEFPKEGPSILRIQQVVRGDSAAYFCASSYDTNNYGYTFGSGTRLTVV.

The chain uses TRBV6-4 and TRBJ1-2; TRBD1 matches at 7 bases. CDR1 and CDR2 (germline): MRHNA, SNTAGT. The CDR3 extends over 15 amino acids. The ends lost 0 bases at V and 8 bases at J; junction bases unmatched: 9. The chain's CDR3 is CASSDSHQGVWGYTF. CDR3 bases: TGTGCCAGCAGTGACTCACACCAGGGGGTATGGGGCTACACCTTC.

A remark on this clone: Other nucleotide sequences in the sample specify the same CDR3. This sequence joins TRBV9 and TRBJ1-4; 7 positions agree with TRBD1. The length of the CDR3 is 14 residues. V trimming: 0 bases; J trimming: 7 bases; junction bases outside the gene matches: 3. CDR1 SGDLS and CDR2 YYNGEE come from the germline V gene. CDR3 residues: CASSVGQGGEKLFF. CDR3 DNA: TGTGCCAGCAGCGTAGGACAGGGCGGTGAAAAACTGTTTTTT. The variable domain in full, with the rest retrieved from reference TRBV9 and TRBJ1-4, is DSGVTQTPKHLITATGQRVTLRCSPRSGDLSVYWYQQSLDQGLQFLIQYYNGEERAKGNILERFSAQQFPDLHSELNLSSLELGDSALYFCASSVGQGGEKLFFGSGTQLSVL.

This clone was seen only once. The chain links TRBV7-8 to TRBJ2-1; D possibly corresponds to TRBD2 (5 bases). This CDR3 has 15 amino acids. Germline CDR1 SGHVS, CDR2 FQNEAQ. Trimming shortened V by 2 bases and J by 3 bases, and 11 bases separated the two germline ends. The CDR3 loop is CASSLRSGDYNEQFF. As DNA, the CDR3 is TGTGCCAGCAGCTTACGTTCCGGGGACTACAATGAGCAGTTCTTC. The variable domain in full, completed from reference TRBV7-8 and TRBJ2-1, reads GAGVSQSPRYKVAKRGQDVALRCDPISGHVSLFWYQQALGQGPEFLTYFQNEAQLDKSGLPSDRFFAERPEGSVSTLKIQRTQQEDSAVYLCASSLRSGDYNEQFFGPGTRLTVL.

The rearrangement links TRBV27 to TRBJ2-1, with TRBD2 identical over 7 bases. The CDR3 has 15 amino acids. CDR1 is MNHEY, CDR2 SMNVEV, per germline (reference sequence). Trimming removed 3 bases from V and 4 bases from J; junction bases left unmatched: 6. In DNA, the CDR3 is TGTGCCAGCAGTTTCGGGGGGTACTCTTACAATGAGCAGTTCTTC. Protein: CASSFGGYSYNEQFF.

This clone was counted once. The chain is built from TRBV6-5 and TRBJ2-3; 11 bases fit TRBD2. Per the germline V gene, CDR1 is MNHEY and CDR2 is SVGAGI. J gave up 3 bases and V 6 bases, and 2 bases lay outside the gene matches. This CDR3 contains 14 residues. The CDR3 loop is CASRGLAGTDTQYF. In DNA form, the CDR3 reads TGTGCCAGCAGAGGACTAGCGGGTACAGATACGCAGTATTTT.

The chain couples TRBV2 to TRBJ2-4, with 11 bases lining up with TRBD2. Germline-derived CDR1 and CDR2 are SNHLY and FYNNEI. V was pared by 6 bases and J by 12 bases, with 16 bases of the junction left unmatched. This CDR3 region has 16 residues. CDR3 protein: CASRETSGGPLLSQYF. CDR3 nucleotide sequence: TGTGCCAGCAGGGAAACTAGCGGGGGCCCCTTACTCAGTCAGTACTTC.

The chain has TRBV7-8 and TRBJ1-2, with 8 nucleotides matching TRBD1. V dropped 5 bases and J dropped 4; count of bases not matched to a gene: 12. The CDR3 is 16 residues long. Germline CDR1 is SGHVS and CDR2 is FQNEAQ. CDR3 bases: TGTGCCAGCAGCCGATCGGGGGCAGGGGGCGGCTATGGCTACACCTTC. Translated, it gives CASSRSGAGGGYGYTF.

The chain combines TRBV3-1 (or the pseudogene TRBV3-2) with TRBJ2-7; 8 positions agree with TRBD1. The CDR3 is 13 amino acids. CDR1 is LGHDT and CDR2 is YNNKEL in the germline V gene (reference sequence). The junction had 2 bases not matched to a gene; V was cut back by 4 bases and J by 3 bases. The CDR3: CASSPGTGYEQYF. CDR3 coding DNA: TGTGCCAGCAGCCCCGGGACAGGCTACGAGCAGTACTTC.

The rearrangement links TRBV2 to TRBJ1-6; D not certain. The CDR3 is 15 residues long. Germline V gene data show CDR1 as SNHLY and CDR2 as FYNNEI. V shed 3 bases and J shed 5 bases, with 11 bases lying between them. The CDR3 loop is CASSDRSADNSPLHF. CDR3 coding DNA: TGTGCCAGCAGTGACAGGTCAGCCGATAATTCACCCCTCCACTTT.

The chain recombines TRBV2 with TRBJ2-2; possible D gene TRBD1, 6 bases. The V gene lost 3 bases and the J gene lost 5 bases, with 13 bases spanning the gap. The CDR3 runs 15 residues. The V gene's germline CDR1 is SNHLY and CDR2 FYNNEI. The CDR3 sequence: CASSEGAAATGELFF. CDR3 coding DNA: TGTGCCAGCAGTGAGGGGGCGGCAGCAACCGGGGAGCTGTTTTTT.

The rearrangement uses TRBV7-3 and TRBJ1-3, with D possibly TRBD1 on 6 matching bases. The CDR3 consists of 14 residues. CDR1 is SGHTA and CDR2 is FQGTGA in the germline V gene. Trimming took off 4 bases at V and 4 bases at J, with 11 bases between the two ends. The CDR3 DNA follows: TGTGCCAGCAGCTCCGGACAGCCCGGAAACACCATATATTTT. The encoded protein is CASSSGQPGNTIYF.

The chain joins TRBV28 to TRBJ2-7, with 8 positions matching TRBD1. The ends lost 6 bases at V and 5 bases at J; junction bases unmatched: 12. Germline CDR1 reads MDHEN; CDR2 reads SYDVKM. This CDR3 has 15 amino acids. Here the CDR3 DNA reads TGTGCCAGCAGACCCCCCCCAGGGGGCAACAACGAGCAGTACTTC. This gives the protein CASRPPPGGNNEQYF.

The chain is built from TRBV7-3 and TRBJ2-3; 13 bases map to TRBD2. This CDR3 has 15 amino acids. The V gene's germline CDR1 is SGHTA and CDR2 FQGTGA. Trimming cost V 5 bases and J 8 bases; bases outside gene matches: 7. This chain's CDR3 is CASSPGTSGDGTQYF. The CDR3 DNA sequence: TGTGCCAGCAGCCCCGGGACTAGCGGGGATGGTACGCAGTATTTT.

The chain has TRBV3-1 (or the pseudogene TRBV3-2) and TRBJ1-2; D unresolved. CDR1 and CDR2 (germline): LGHDT, YNNKEL (reference sequence). The V and J ends lost 0 bases and 4 bases respectively, with 18 bases between them. The CDR3 spans 17 residues. CDR3 in amino acids: CASSQDQSTIRSYGYTF. In DNA form, the CDR3 reads TGTGCCAGCAGCCAAGATCAAAGCACCATACGCTCCTATGGCTACACCTTC.

J is TRBJ2-1 and V is TRBV5-1; tentatively, D is TRBD1 (5 bases). CDR1 is SGHRS, CDR2 YFSETQ, per germline. The V and J ends lost 4 bases and 1 base respectively, with 21 bases between them. This CDR3 contains 18 residues. The CDR3 loop reads CASSLQAWGAKSYNEQFF. The CDR3 DNA follows: TGCGCCAGCAGCCTCCAAGCGTGGGGCGCTAAATCCTACAATGAGCAGTTCTTC. Complete variable domain (other parts from reference TRBV5-1 and TRBJ2-1): KAGVTQTPRYLIKTRGQQVTLSCSPISGHRSVSWYQQTPGQGLQFLFEYFSETQRNKGNFPGRFSGRQFSNSRSEMNVSTLELGDSALYLCASSLQAWGAKSYNEQFFGPGTRLTVL.

The genes are TRBV11-3 and TRBJ2-3; D is perhaps TRBD2 (5 bases). Per the germline V gene, CDR1 is SGHNT and CDR2 is YENEEA. This CDR3 is 14 amino acids long. Trimming took 5 bases from V and 3 from J, leaving 12 bases between them. Here the CDR3 DNA reads TGTGCCAGCAGCCCGAGGGATGGGACAGATACGCAGTATTTT. Its translation is CASSPRDGTDTQYF.

V usage is TRBV5-6 and J usage is TRBJ1-4; 8 bases map to TRBD1. J lost 3 bases, V lost 2 bases, and 6 bases had no gene match. The germline V gene has CDR1 SGHDT and CDR2 YYEEEE. This CDR3 region has 16 residues. The CDR3 here is CASSFLDRAPNEKLFF. CDR3 bases: TGTGCCAGCAGCTTTCTGGACAGGGCGCCTAATGAAAAACTGTTTTTT.

This clone was seen more than once but under ten times. This chain joins TRBV19 and TRBJ1-2, with D perhaps TRBD1 (6 bases). Trimming removed 5 bases from V and 4 bases from J, with 11 bases in between. The CDR3 has 13 residues. Germline values: CDR1 LNHDA, CDR2 SQIVND (reference sequence). As DNA, the CDR3 is TGTGCCAGTAGTCCACAGGGTCCCTATGGCTACACCTTC. It yields the protein CASSPQGPYGYTF. Together with reference TRBV19 and TRBJ1-2, the CDR3 gives the full variable domain: DGGITQSPKYLFRKEGQNVTLSCEQNLNHDAMYWYRQDPGQGLRLIYYSQIVNDFQKGDIAEGYSVSREKKESFPLTVTSAQKNPTAFYLCASSPQGPYGYTFGSGTRLTVV.

This clone appeared a single time. The chain has TRBV4-2 and TRBJ1-5; 10 bases line up with TRBD1. The V segment lost 3 bases and the J segment 5 bases; nucleotides outside the gene matches: 4. Per the germline V gene, CDR1 is LGHNA and CDR2 is YNFKEQ. This CDR3 has 15 residues. The CDR3 spells CASSHAGTGDQPQHF. The CDR3 coding sequence is TGTGCCAGCAGCCATGCCGGGACAGGGGATCAGCCCCAGCATTTT.

In DNA form, the CDR3 reads TGTGCCAGCAGCCCCCTCGCGCTAGCTTACGAGCAGTACTTC. As protein: CASSPLALAYEQYF. The chain has TRBV28 and TRBJ2-7; perhaps TRBD2 as D (5 bases). Germline V gene lookup returns CDR1 MDHEN and CDR2 SYDVKM. This CDR3 has 14 residues. The germline V and J ends were trimmed by 6 bases and 4 bases, with 16 bases remaining between them.

V gene TRBV7-9 combines with J gene TRBJ1-2, with 9 nucleotides matching TRBD1. V was clipped by 3 bases and J by 4 bases; unmatched bases: 6. The germline V gene encodes CDR1 SEHNR and CDR2 FQNEAQ (reference sequence). This CDR3 spans 15 amino acids. The CDR3 here is CASSFAGQGSYGYTF. The CDR3 DNA reads as TGTGCCAGCAGCTTTGCAGGACAGGGGAGCTATGGCTACACCTTC.

This clone occurred once. The chain joins TRBV30 to TRBJ1-1; D possibly corresponds to TRBD1 (5 bases). Per germline, CDR1 GTSNPN and CDR2 SVGIG (reference sequence). The CDR3 is 16 residues long. Trimming stripped 3 bases from V and 6 bases from J, with 23 bases between. CDR3 region: CAWSPPMAGWWPEAFF. In DNA form, the CDR3 reads TGTGCCTGGAGCCCACCCATGGCAGGGTGGTGGCCTGAAGCTTTCTTT.

This sequence joins TRBV12-3 or TRBV12-4 and TRBJ1-4; D perhaps matches TRBD1 (5 bases). The ends were cut back, 3 bases at V and 7 bases at J, with 6 bases in the middle. The length of the CDR3 is 12 residues. CDR3 loop: CASSFQGEKLFF. The DNA of the CDR3 is TGTGCCAGCAGTTTTCAGGGTGAAAAACTGTTTTTT.

The rearrangement uses TRBV28 and TRBJ1-6; D unresolved. The germline V and J ends were trimmed by 2 bases and 10 bases, with 6 bases remaining between them. CDR3 length: 12 residues. Germline assignment: CDR1 MDHEN and CDR2 SYDVKM. CDR3 sequence (DNA): TGTGCCAGCAGTTTAAGTCTATCACCCCTCCACTTT. This codes for CASSLSLSPLHF.

This chain joins TRBV2 and TRBJ2-5; D is possibly TRBD2 (6 bases). There are 14 residues in the CDR3. Germline V gives CDR1 SNHLY, CDR2 FYNNEI. Trimming took 4 bases from V and 5 from J, leaving 14 bases between them. The CDR3 nucleotides are TGTGCCAGCAGTGGTGGGGACTCGTGGGAGACCCAGTACTTC. Protein product: CASSGGDSWETQYF.

The chain carries TRBV19 and TRBJ1-5; possibly TRBD1 for D (6 bases). With 10 bases removed from V and 0 bases from J, the gap between germline ends came to 16 bases. CDR1 and CDR2 from the germline V gene are LNHDA and SQIVND (reference sequence). CDR3 length: 15 amino acids. CDR3 in amino acids: CATRGADPSNQPQHF. The CDR3 DNA reads as TGTGCCACTCGGGGGGCAGACCCTAGCAATCAGCCCCAGCATTTT.